Listed below are T cell receptor beta chains from one sample, sequenced in a study of blood T cells in healthy people across ages. Via MiXCR, TCRdb re-called the 5' RACE reads, giving one row per CDR3 protein. The sample has over 600,000 distinct CDR3 sequences; 45% to 70% are singletons. What was sequenced was blood. These TCRs come from a man in his forties or fifties in good health. CDR3s include the opening cysteine and the closing phenylalanine or tryptophan. D genes are given only for firm matches. For some rows the clone size is stated as once, few or many, or as a class when expanded; others skip it.

j_call: TRBJ2-5; clone_size: .; v_call: TRBV20-1; d_call: TRBD2; cdr3_aa: CSASILAGNQETQYF; cdr3_nt: TGCAGTGCTAGTATACTAGCGGGGAATCAAGAGACCCAGTACTTC
j_call: TRBJ1-1; clone_size: .; v_call: TRBV18; d_call: TRBD1; cdr3_aa: CASSPLKLGQGRSEAFF; cdr3_nt: TGTGCCAGCTCACCACTAAAGTTGGGACAGGGACGGTCTGAAGCTTTCTTT
j_call: TRBJ2-3; clone_size: few; v_call: TRBV5-1; d_call: .; cdr3_aa: CASSVDSRTDTQYF; cdr3_nt: TGCGCCAGCAGCGTTGACAGCCGCACAGATACGCAGTATTTT
j_call: TRBJ1-1; clone_size: few; v_call: TRBV5-6; d_call: .; cdr3_aa: CASSHNRWTEAFF; cdr3_nt: TGTGCCAGCAGCCACAACCGGTGGACTGAAGCTTTCTTT
j_call: TRBJ2-1; clone_size: .; v_call: TRBV11-2; d_call: .; cdr3_aa: CASSPVATNEQFF; cdr3_nt: TGTGCCAGCAGCCCCGTCGCTACCAATGAGCAGTTCTTC
j_call: TRBJ1-6; clone_size: .; v_call: TRBV15; d_call: .; cdr3_aa: CATSRELGLESPLHF; cdr3_nt: TGTGCCACCAGCAGAGAGTTGGGGTTAGAGTCACCCCTCCACTTT
j_call: TRBJ1-1; clone_size: .; v_call: TRBV18; d_call: .; cdr3_aa: CASSGRGGNTEAFF; cdr3_nt: TGTGCCAGCTCGGGAAGGGGAGGCAACACTGAAGCTTTCTTT
j_call: TRBJ2-1; clone_size: .; v_call: TRBV6-2/TRBV6-3; d_call: .; cdr3_aa: CASSDRNEQFF; cdr3_nt: TGTGCCAGCAGTGACCGAAATGAGCAGTTCTTC
j_call: TRBJ2-3; clone_size: .; v_call: TRBV6-6; d_call: .; cdr3_aa: CASRFTRVTPFDTQYF; cdr3_nt: TGTGCCAGCAGGTTTACTAGGGTAACTCCCTTCGATACGCAGTATTTT
j_call: TRBJ2-1; clone_size: .; v_call: TRBV5-4; d_call: .; cdr3_aa: CASSLVLTPYNEQFF; cdr3_nt: TGTGCCAGCAGCTTAGTCTTGACCCCCTACAATGAGCAGTTCTTC
j_call: TRBJ2-2; clone_size: .; v_call: TRBV28; d_call: TRBD1; cdr3_aa: CASSFSFAVGTVLGQGNTGELFF; cdr3_nt: TGTGCCAGCAGTTTCAGTTTCGCGGTAGGAACTGTGTTGGGACAGGGGAACACCGGGGAGCTGTTTTTT
j_call: TRBJ1-1; clone_size: .; v_call: TRBV28; d_call: .; cdr3_aa: CASSLQGFAEAFF; cdr3_nt: TGTGCCAGCAGTTTACAGGGATTCGCTGAAGCTTTCTTT
j_call: TRBJ2-7; clone_size: .; v_call: TRBV6-5; d_call: .; cdr3_aa: CASSYDPGLEYEQYF; cdr3_nt: TGTGCCAGCAGTTACGACCCAGGGTTGGAGTACGAGCAGTACTTC
j_call: TRBJ2-5; clone_size: .; v_call: TRBV28; d_call: .; cdr3_aa: CASSLGVGYQETQYF; cdr3_nt: TGTGCCAGCAGTTTAGGAGTGGGATATCAAGAGACCCAGTACTTC
j_call: TRBJ2-3; clone_size: .; v_call: TRBV3-1; d_call: TRBD2; cdr3_aa: CASSQAAGGGDTQYF; cdr3_nt: TGTGCCAGCAGCCAAGCAGCGGGAGGAGGCGATACGCAGTATTTT
j_call: TRBJ2-7; clone_size: .; v_call: TRBV30; d_call: .; cdr3_aa: CAWSLMGGEQYF; cdr3_nt: TGTGCCTGGAGTCTAATGGGGGGCGAGCAGTACTTC
j_call: TRBJ2-7; clone_size: .; v_call: TRBV10-3; d_call: .; cdr3_aa: CATTSEGYEQYF; cdr3_nt: TGTGCCACCACCTCCGAGGGCTACGAGCAGTACTTC
j_call: TRBJ2-1; clone_size: few; v_call: TRBV7-2; d_call: .; cdr3_aa: CASSLAGGTPIEQFF; cdr3_nt: TGTGCCAGCAGCTTAGCTGGGGGTACACCCATCGAGCAGTTCTTC
j_call: TRBJ1-1; clone_size: .; v_call: TRBV27; d_call: .; cdr3_aa: CASSLFRTAINTEAFF; cdr3_nt: TGTGCCAGCAGTTTATTCCGAACAGCGATCAACACTGAAGCTTTCTTT
j_call: TRBJ2-2; clone_size: .; v_call: TRBV24-1; d_call: TRBD2; cdr3_aa: CATSAGGANTGELFF; cdr3_nt: TGTGCCACCAGTGCTGGGGGGGCGAACACCGGGGAGCTGTTTTTT
j_call: TRBJ2-1; clone_size: few; v_call: TRBV18; d_call: .; cdr3_aa: CASSPPLNEQFF; cdr3_nt: TGTGCCAGCTCACCACCTTTAAATGAGCAGTTCTTC
j_call: TRBJ2-1; clone_size: .; v_call: TRBV7-6; d_call: .; cdr3_aa: CASSPPGGTEQFF; cdr3_nt: TGTGCCAGCAGCCCGCCCGGCGGTACTGAGCAGTTCTTC
j_call: TRBJ1-2; clone_size: .; v_call: TRBV7-3; d_call: .; cdr3_aa: CAIQRGWGYTF; cdr3_nt: TGTGCCATACAAAGGGGCTGGGGCTACACCTTC
j_call: TRBJ1-2; clone_size: .; v_call: TRBV18; d_call: TRBD1; cdr3_aa: CASSPPDRAYGYTF; cdr3_nt: TGTGCCAGCTCACCACCGGACAGGGCCTATGGCTACACCTTC
j_call: TRBJ2-6; clone_size: .; v_call: TRBV6-5; d_call: TRBD2; cdr3_aa: CTSSYSMISGASGANVLTF; cdr3_nt: TGTACCAGCAGTTACAGCATGATCAGCGGGGCCTCTGGGGCCAACGTCCTGACTTTC
j_call: TRBJ2-1; clone_size: .; v_call: TRBV7-2; d_call: TRBD2; cdr3_aa: CASSPSGSVTNEQFF; cdr3_nt: TGTGCCAGCAGCCCCAGCGGGAGTGTTACCAATGAGCAGTTCTTC
j_call: TRBJ1-1; clone_size: .; v_call: TRBV29-1; d_call: .; cdr3_aa: CSVAAVGGYTEAFF; cdr3_nt: TGCAGCGTTGCTGCTGTTGGGGGTTACACTGAAGCTTTCTTT
j_call: TRBJ1-3; clone_size: .; v_call: TRBV12-3/TRBV12-4; d_call: .; cdr3_aa: CASRLDPFIRANTIYF; cdr3_nt: TGTGCCAGCAGGCTCGACCCCTTTATACGGGCGAACACCATATATTTT
j_call: TRBJ2-7; clone_size: .; v_call: TRBV5-4; d_call: TRBD2; cdr3_aa: CASSSGLAGGLGEQYF; cdr3_nt: TGTGCCAGCAGCTCCGGACTAGCGGGAGGTTTAGGCGAGCAGTACTTC
j_call: TRBJ1-1; clone_size: .; v_call: TRBV25-1; d_call: .; cdr3_aa: CASSEYMGGLGTEAFF; cdr3_nt: TGTGCCAGCAGTGAATATATGGGGGGGCTCGGCACTGAAGCTTTCTTT
j_call: TRBJ1-1; clone_size: few; v_call: TRBV5-1; d_call: .; cdr3_aa: CASSLVAAEAFF; cdr3_nt: TGCGCCAGCAGCTTGGTCGCCGCTGAAGCTTTCTTT
j_call: TRBJ2-7; clone_size: .; v_call: TRBV6-2/TRBV6-3; d_call: .; cdr3_aa: CASTRSHYEQYF; cdr3_nt: TGTGCCAGCACCAGATCCCACTACGAGCAGTACTTC
j_call: TRBJ2-7; clone_size: .; v_call: TRBV27; d_call: TRBD1; cdr3_aa: CASSSPRDRSSYEQYF; cdr3_nt: TGTGCCAGCAGTTCTCCCCGGGACAGGAGCTCCTACGAGCAGTACTTC
j_call: TRBJ2-5; clone_size: .; v_call: TRBV7-2; d_call: .; cdr3_aa: CASSGPSSVETQYF; cdr3_nt: TGTGCCAGCAGCGGTCCGAGCTCGGTAGAGACCCAGTACTTC
j_call: TRBJ2-3; clone_size: .; v_call: TRBV7-2; d_call: .; cdr3_aa: CASSLVHNTGTQYF; cdr3_nt: TGTGCCAGCAGCTTAGTGCACAACACAGGTACGCAGTATTTT
j_call: TRBJ2-6; clone_size: once; v_call: TRBV29-1; d_call: .; cdr3_aa: CSAKDTGANVLTF; cdr3_nt: TGCAGCGCCAAGGACACTGGGGCCAACGTCCTGACTTTC
j_call: TRBJ2-2; clone_size: few; v_call: TRBV12-3/TRBV12-4; d_call: .; cdr3_aa: CASSSQHTGELFF; cdr3_nt: TGTGCCAGCAGTTCCCAACACACCGGGGAGCTGTTTTTT
j_call: TRBJ2-5; clone_size: few; v_call: TRBV20-1; d_call: TRBD2; cdr3_aa: CSALRTSGFQETQYF; cdr3_nt: TGCAGTGCTCTAAGGACTAGCGGGTTCCAAGAGACCCAGTACTTC
j_call: TRBJ2-3; clone_size: .; v_call: TRBV20-1; d_call: .; cdr3_aa: CSAPPTGTTDTQYF; cdr3_nt: TGCAGTGCGCCCCCCACGGGAACCACAGATACGCAGTATTTT
j_call: TRBJ2-1; clone_size: .; v_call: TRBV11-3; d_call: .; cdr3_aa: CASSARAGYNEQFF; cdr3_nt: TGTGCCAGCAGCGCTAGAGCCGGATACAATGAGCAGTTCTTC
j_call: TRBJ2-7; clone_size: .; v_call: TRBV7-2; d_call: .; cdr3_aa: CASSLFVGQIYEQYF; cdr3_nt: TGTGCCAGCAGCTTATTCGTCGGTCAAATCTACGAGCAGTACTTC
j_call: TRBJ2-6; clone_size: few; v_call: TRBV2; d_call: TRBD1; cdr3_aa: CASSLTGGAGANVLTF; cdr3_nt: TGTGCCAGCAGTCTGACAGGGGGCGCTGGGGCCAACGTCCTGACTTTC
j_call: TRBJ2-7; clone_size: few; v_call: TRBV6-2/TRBV6-3; d_call: .; cdr3_aa: CASSYSTRNGAYEQYF; cdr3_nt: TGTGCCAGCAGTTACTCGACGCGGAACGGGGCCTACGAGCAGTACTTC
j_call: TRBJ2-5; clone_size: .; v_call: TRBV20-1; d_call: .; cdr3_aa: CSARDWGIEETQYF; cdr3_nt: TGCAGTGCTAGAGATTGGGGGATCGAGGAGACCCAGTACTTC
j_call: TRBJ2-1; clone_size: few; v_call: TRBV5-1; d_call: TRBD2; cdr3_aa: CASSWGLAGLFDEQFF; cdr3_nt: TGCGCCAGCAGCTGGGGGCTAGCGGGATTGTTCGATGAGCAGTTCTTC
j_call: TRBJ1-6; clone_size: .; v_call: TRBV27; d_call: .; cdr3_aa: CASSSADTTRAPLHF; cdr3_nt: TGTGCCAGCAGTTCCGCCGACACGACCAGGGCACCCCTCCACTTT
j_call: TRBJ1-1; clone_size: .; v_call: TRBV7-3; d_call: .; cdr3_aa: CASSLEGRPNTEAFF; cdr3_nt: TGTGCCAGCAGCTTAGAGGGCAGACCGAACACTGAAGCTTTCTTT
j_call: TRBJ2-5; clone_size: .; v_call: TRBV9; d_call: .; cdr3_aa: CASSEGRGDRETQYF; cdr3_nt: TGTGCCAGCAGCGAGGGACGTGGTGACAGAGAGACCCAGTACTTC
j_call: TRBJ2-7; clone_size: few; v_call: TRBV20-1; d_call: .; cdr3_aa: CSAKLRTRPSYEQYF; cdr3_nt: TGCAGTGCTAAACTCCGGACCCGACCCAGCTACGAGCAGTACTTC
j_call: TRBJ2-1; clone_size: few; v_call: TRBV7-2; d_call: .; cdr3_aa: CASSPGVFGQDEQFF; cdr3_nt: TGTGCCAGCAGTCCCGGGGTATTTGGCCAGGATGAGCAGTTCTTC
j_call: TRBJ1-1; clone_size: .; v_call: TRBV21-1; d_call: .; cdr3_aa: CASSTEDAQNTEAFF; cdr3_nt: TGTGCCAGCAGCACCGAGGACGCTCAGAACACTGAAGCTTTCTTT
j_call: TRBJ1-1; clone_size: .; v_call: TRBV5-1; d_call: .; cdr3_aa: CASSLVRPGSVYTEAFF; cdr3_nt: TGCGCCAGCAGCTTGGTCCGGCCGGGGTCGGTGTACACTGAAGCTTTCTTT
j_call: TRBJ1-1; clone_size: .; v_call: TRBV6-4; d_call: TRBD1; cdr3_aa: CASSDSGGTGGAFF; cdr3_nt: TGTGCCAGCAGTGACTCAGGGGGGACAGGTGGAGCTTTCTTT